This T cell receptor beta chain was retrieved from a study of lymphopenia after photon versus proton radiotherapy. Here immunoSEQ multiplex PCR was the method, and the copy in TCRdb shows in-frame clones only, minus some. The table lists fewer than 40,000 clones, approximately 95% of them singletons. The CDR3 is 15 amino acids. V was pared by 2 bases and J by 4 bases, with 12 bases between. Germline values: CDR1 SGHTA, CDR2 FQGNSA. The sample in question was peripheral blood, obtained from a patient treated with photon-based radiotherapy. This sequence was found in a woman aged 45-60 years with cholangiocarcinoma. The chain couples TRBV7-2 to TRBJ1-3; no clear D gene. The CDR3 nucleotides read TGTGCCAGCAGCTTAAGTCCAGGTGGAGGAAACACCATATATTTT. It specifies CASSLSPGGGNTIYF.